This note documents a single TCR beta chain sequence. The data were obtained in a study of blood T cell repertoires in COVID-19. TCRdb keeps only in-frame clones here, not all; method: immunoSEQ multiplex PCR. The sample records 70,000 or so clones, around 86% being singletons. CDR1 is MNHEY and CDR2 is SMNVEV in the germline V gene (reference sequence). The CDR3 contains 14 residues. V shed 7 bases, J shed 6 bases, and the junction held 6 bases outside the gene matches. The source material was peripheral blood. V and J are TRBV27 and TRBJ1-6, with TRBD1 matching 7 bases. The source is a man younger than 40 with acute or convalescent COVID-19. Written as DNA, the CDR3 is TGTGCCAGCAACGACCGGGACAGTAATTCACCCCTCCACTTT. Protein sequence: CASNDRDSNSPLHF.